The clone carrying this TCR beta chain was recorded once. Its antigen is unknown. The sample comes from a study of graft-versus-host responses after intestinal transplantation. Broader study findings: Allografts of patients with graft-donor T cell macrochimerism showed high graft-versus-host to host-versus-graft clone ratios. Early post-transplant HvG declines were associated with peak circulating GvH clone levels.

TCRdb's table, derived via immunoSEQ multiplex PCR, lists solely in-frame clones and lacks some. Among some 96,000 clones listed, 75% to 95% were seen once. The TCR was taken from a human patient who received an intestinal transplant, so some T cells may come from the graft donor. The specimen comprised PBMCs, sampled roughly 68 weeks after intestinal transplant.

The CDR3 DNA reads as TGTGCCAGCAGCGCCACAGGAGAGGGCTACGAGCAGTACTTC. Its protein is CASSATGEGYEQYF. This chain uses TRBV2 with TRBJ2-7; either TRBD1 or TRBD2 may supply D (5 bases each). Trimming took off 6 bases at V and 3 bases at J, with 15 bases between the two ends. Germline CDR1 SNHLY, CDR2 FYNNEI. CDR3 length equals 14 residues.